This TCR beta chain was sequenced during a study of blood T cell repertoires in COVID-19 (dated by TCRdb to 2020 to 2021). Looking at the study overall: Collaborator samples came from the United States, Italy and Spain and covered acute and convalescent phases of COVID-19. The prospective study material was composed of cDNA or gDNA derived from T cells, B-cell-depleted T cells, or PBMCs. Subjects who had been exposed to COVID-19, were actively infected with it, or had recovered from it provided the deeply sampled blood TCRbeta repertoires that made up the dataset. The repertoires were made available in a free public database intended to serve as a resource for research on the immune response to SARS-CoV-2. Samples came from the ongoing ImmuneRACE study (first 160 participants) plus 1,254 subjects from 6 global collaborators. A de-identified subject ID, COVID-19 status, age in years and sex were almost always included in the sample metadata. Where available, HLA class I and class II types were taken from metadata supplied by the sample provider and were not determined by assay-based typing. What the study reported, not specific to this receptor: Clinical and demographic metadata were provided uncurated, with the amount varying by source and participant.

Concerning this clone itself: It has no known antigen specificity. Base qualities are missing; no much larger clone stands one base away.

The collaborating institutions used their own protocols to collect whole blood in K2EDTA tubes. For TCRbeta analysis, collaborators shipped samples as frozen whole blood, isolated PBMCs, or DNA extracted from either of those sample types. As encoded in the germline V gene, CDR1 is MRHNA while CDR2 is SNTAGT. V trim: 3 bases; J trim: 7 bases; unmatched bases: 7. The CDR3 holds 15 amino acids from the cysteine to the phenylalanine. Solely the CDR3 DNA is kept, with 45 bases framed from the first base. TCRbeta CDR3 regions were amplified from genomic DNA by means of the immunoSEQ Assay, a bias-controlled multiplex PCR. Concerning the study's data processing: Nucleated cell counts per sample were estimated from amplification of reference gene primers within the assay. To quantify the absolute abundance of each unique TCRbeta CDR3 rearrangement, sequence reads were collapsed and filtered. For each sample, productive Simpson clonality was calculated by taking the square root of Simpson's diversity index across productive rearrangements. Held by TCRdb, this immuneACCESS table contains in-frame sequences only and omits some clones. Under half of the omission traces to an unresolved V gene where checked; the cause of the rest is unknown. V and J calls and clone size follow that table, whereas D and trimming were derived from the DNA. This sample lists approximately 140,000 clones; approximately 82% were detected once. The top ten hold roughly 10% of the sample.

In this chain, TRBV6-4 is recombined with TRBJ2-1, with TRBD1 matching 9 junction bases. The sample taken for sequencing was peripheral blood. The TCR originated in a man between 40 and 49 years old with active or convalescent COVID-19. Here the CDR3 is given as CASSERDRVKNEQFF. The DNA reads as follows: TGTGCCAGCAGTGAACGGGACAGGGTGAAGAATGAGCAGTTCTTC.